Listed below are T cell receptor beta chains from one sample, sequenced in a study of shared clonotypes between healthy human individuals. TCRdb keeps only in-frame clones here, not all; method: immunoSEQ multiplex PCR. The sample includes 2.5 million or so clones, over 85% seen only once; the top ten take roughly 0.13%. Sequenced sample: naive CD4+ T cells sorted from blood. Receptors were obtained from a man between 18 and 29 years old in good health. Each CDR3 is given with its conserved first and last residue. Fields, in order: clone size, D gene, J gene, V gene, CDR3 DNA, CDR3 protein. The D gene is left open where the match is weak. Where a row states a size, it is once, few, many or the class of an expanded clone; other rows omit it.

>.|.|TRBJ1-1|TRBV19
TGTGCCAGTAGTATCCAAAGCCCTGCAGGTGAAGCTTTCTTT
CASSIQSPAGEAFF
>.|TRBD1|TRBJ1-4|TRBV7-8
TGTGCCAGCAGTCTCTCCCCCTTGGGACAGACTTATGAAAAACTGTTTTTT
CASSLSPLGQTYEKLFF
>once|TRBD1|TRBJ1-6|TRBV5-1
TGCGCCAGCAGCTTGGGGACAGGGGGCAATTCACCCCTCCACTTT
CASSLGTGGNSPLHF
>.|.|TRBJ1-2|TRBV28
TGTGCCAGCAGTTTCCCAGACAACTATGGCTACACCTTC
CASSFPDNYGYTF
>.|.|TRBJ2-2|TRBV9
TGTGCCAGCACCGTGGAGGGGGCCGGGGAGCTGTTTTTT
CASTVEGAGELFF
>.|.|TRBJ2-3|TRBV6-6
TGTGCCAGCATACGAGGCAGGACCCCCCCGGATACGCAGTATTTT
CASIRGRTPPDTQYF
>.|.|TRBJ1-1|TRBV29-1
TGCAGCGTTGAACGGGGGGGCACTGAAGCTTTCTTT
CSVERGGTEAFF
>.|TRBD2|TRBJ2-2|TRBV5-1
TGCGCCAGCAGCCCGGGACTAGCGGGGATAGGGGAGCTGTTTTTT
CASSPGLAGIGELFF
>.|.|TRBJ2-6|TRBV19
TGTGCCAGTAGTACCGGGACACACTCTGGGGCCAACGTCCTGACTTTC
CASSTGTHSGANVLTF
>.|.|TRBJ2-3|TRBV18
TGTGCCAGCTCACCACTGACAAGAGATACGCAGTATTTT
CASSPLTRDTQYF
>once|TRBD1|TRBJ1-2|TRBV7-9
TGTGCCAGCAGCTTAACAGGGGACTATGGCTACACCTTC
CASSLTGDYGYTF
>.|.|TRBJ2-7|TRBV5-1
TGCGCCAGCAGCTTGGACGGGGGCTCCTACGAGCAGTACTTC
CASSLDGGSYEQYF
>.|.|TRBJ2-3|TRBV5-1
TGCGCCAGCAGCTTACAGGACACAGATACGCAGTATTTT
CASSLQDTDTQYF
>.|.|TRBJ2-2|TRBV19
TGTGCCAGTAGAAGGGGGGTGGACACCGGGGAGCTGTTTTTT
CASRRGVDTGELFF
>.|TRBD1|TRBJ2-4|TRBV5-1
TGCGCCAGCAGCTCCACCCCCGGGACAGGGGCTGCCAAAAACATTCAGTACTTC
CASSSTPGTGAAKNIQYF
>.|.|TRBJ1-6|TRBV7-3
TGTGCCAGCATACGGGGACCCCTCCACTTT
CASIRGPLHF
>few|.|TRBJ1-6|TRBV7-9
TGTGCCAGCAGCTTAGAAGTCTTCGGCCTCCACTTT
CASSLEVFGLHF
>.|.|TRBJ2-7|TRBV11-2
TGTGCCAGCGCTCGAGAGGGGACGGGCGAGCAGTACTTC
CASAREGTGEQYF
>.|.|TRBJ1-4|TRBV27
TGTGCCAGCAGTTGGGGGGGAGGGGATGAAAAACTGTTTTTT
CASSWGGGDEKLFF
>.|.|TRBJ2-1|TRBV5-4
TGTGCCAGCAGCTTGGGGCTGGCCTATGATGAGCAGTTCTTC
CASSLGLAYDEQFF
>once|TRBD1|TRBJ2-3|TRBV5-1
TGCGCCAGCAGCGAATGGACAGGGGGGAGCACAGATACGCAGTATTTT
CASSEWTGGSTDTQYF
>.|.|TRBJ1-1|TRBV7-3
TGTGCCAGCAATATGGGGCCGAACACTGAAGCTTTCTTT
CASNMGPNTEAFF
>.|.|TRBJ2-7|TRBV30
TGTGCCTGGAAATCAGAATACTACGAGCAGTACTTC
CAWKSEYYEQYF
>.|.|TRBJ1-1|TRBV7-9
TGTGCCAGCAGCTTAGTTACAGTGAACACTGAAGCTTTCTTT
CASSLVTVNTEAFF
>.|.|TRBJ1-2|TRBV30
TGTGCCTGGAGTGTAGCAGGGACGGCCTATGGCTACACCTTC
CAWSVAGTAYGYTF
>.|TRBD2|TRBJ2-3|TRBV30
TGTGCCCGTAGCGGGGGCGCAGATACGCAGTATTTT
CARSGGADTQYF
>.|.|TRBJ2-5|TRBV15
TGTGCCACCAGCGTGGAGGGACCACCAGAGACCCAGTACTTC
CATSVEGPPETQYF
>.|TRBD2|TRBJ2-3|TRBV10-2
TGCGCCAGCAGTGAGAGCGGGGGGTCGGGCACAGATACGCAGTATTTT
CASSESGGSGTDTQYF
>.|.|TRBJ1-5|TRBV2
TGTGCCAGCAGTCCGGGGGGGGTTGTCGGTCAGCCCCAGCATTTT
CASSPGGVVGQPQHF
>.|TRBD2|TRBJ2-1|TRBV5-1
TGCGCCAGCAGCTTCGGGACTAGCGGGAGGTATGAGCAGTTCTTC
CASSFGTSGRYEQFF
>.|.|TRBJ2-5|TRBV5-1
TGCGCCAGCAGCCCACGGGGTGAGACCCAGTACTTC
CASSPRGETQYF
>.|TRBD1|TRBJ2-7|TRBV5-4
TGTGCCAGCAGTCGGACAGGGGTAGAAGCCTACGAGCAGTACTTC
CASSRTGVEAYEQYF
>.|.|TRBJ2-7|TRBV7-9
TGTGCCAGCAGCTTAGCGTTAGCCCAGCGAGGCGAGCAGTACTTC
CASSLALAQRGEQYF
>.|.|TRBJ2-3|TRBV11-2
TGTGCCAGCAGCGGTTGGGGATATAGCACAGATACGCAGTATTTT
CASSGWGYSTDTQYF
>.|.|TRBJ2-2|TRBV18
TGTGCCAGCTCACCTTCACAGGGATCGGGCACCGGGGAGCTGTTTTTT
CASSPSQGSGTGELFF
>.|.|TRBJ2-7|TRBV6-1
TGTGCCAGCAGTGAAGGTTCATCCTCCCTTTACGAGCAGTACTTC
CASSEGSSSLYEQYF
>.|.|TRBJ2-7|TRBV12-5
TGTGCTAGTGGTTTGGACCCCATCTACGAGCAGTACTTC
CASGLDPIYEQYF
>.|TRBD2|TRBJ2-7|TRBV6-1
TGTGCCAGCAGGCTAGCGGGAGTGTCTGAGCAGTACTTC
CASRLAGVSEQYF
>.|TRBD2|TRBJ2-3|TRBV2
TGTGCCAGCACAAGGACTAGCGGAAGCACAGATACGCAGTATTTT
CASTRTSGSTDTQYF
>once|TRBD2|TRBJ2-5|TRBV9
TGTGCCAGCAGCGTCACGCGGGGGGGCCCCGGAGAGACCCAGTACTTC
CASSVTRGGPGETQYF
>.|.|TRBJ2-5|TRBV2
TGTGCCAGTCTTAGGGGCAGGGCCGAGACCCAGTACTTC
CASLRGRAETQYF
>.|.|TRBJ2-7|TRBV7-6
TGTGCCAGCAGCTTGAATGCGGGGGCTCTTTACGAGCAGTACTTC
CASSLNAGALYEQYF
>.|TRBD1|TRBJ2-1|TRBV5-1
TGCGCCAGCAGCGGGGGACAGCTCAATGAGCAGTTCTTC
CASSGGQLNEQFF
>.|.|TRBJ2-3|TRBV5-1
TGCGCCAGCAGCGTCAACCGAGGGACAACTAATACGCAGTATTTT
CASSVNRGTTNTQYF
>.|.|TRBJ2-7|TRBV7-9
TGTGCCAGCAGCTTCAACAGTCAATATCACTACGAGCAGTACTTC
CASSFNSQYHYEQYF
>.|TRBD2|TRBJ2-7|TRBV28
TGTGCCAGCAGTTTATCCGTAACGGGACTAGCGGGGAACGAGCAGTACTTC
CASSLSVTGLAGNEQYF
>once|.|TRBJ2-2|TRBV6-6
TGTGCCATCAGTGAGGGGGTTAACACCGGGGAGCTGTTTTTT
CAISEGVNTGELFF
>.|.|TRBJ1-5|TRBV11-3
TGTGCCAGCAGCACCGACAGCAATCAGCCCCAGCATTTT
CASSTDSNQPQHF
>once|.|TRBJ1-2|TRBV7-6
TGTGCCAGCAGCTACGGTAGCTATGGCTACACCTTC
CASSYGSYGYTF
>.|.|TRBJ2-5|TRBV18
TGTGCCAGCTCACCGGAAGAGGAGACCCAGTACTTC
CASSPEEETQYF